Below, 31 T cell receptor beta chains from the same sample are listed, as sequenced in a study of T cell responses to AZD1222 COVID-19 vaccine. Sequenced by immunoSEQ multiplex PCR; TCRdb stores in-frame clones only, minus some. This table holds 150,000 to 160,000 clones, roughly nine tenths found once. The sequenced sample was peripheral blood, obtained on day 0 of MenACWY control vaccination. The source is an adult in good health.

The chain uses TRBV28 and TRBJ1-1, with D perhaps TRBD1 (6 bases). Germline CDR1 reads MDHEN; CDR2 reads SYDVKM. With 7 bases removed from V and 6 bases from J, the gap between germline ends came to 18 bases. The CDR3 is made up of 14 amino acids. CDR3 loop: CASTQSLQGPEAFF. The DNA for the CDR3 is TGTGCCAGCACTCAATCACTACAGGGTCCTGAAGCTTTCTTT.

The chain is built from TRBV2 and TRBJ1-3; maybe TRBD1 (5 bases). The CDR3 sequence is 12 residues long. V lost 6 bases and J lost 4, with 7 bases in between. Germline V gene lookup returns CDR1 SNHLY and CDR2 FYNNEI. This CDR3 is CASRRDGNTIYF. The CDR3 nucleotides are TGTGCCAGCAGACGGGACGGAAACACCATATATTTT.

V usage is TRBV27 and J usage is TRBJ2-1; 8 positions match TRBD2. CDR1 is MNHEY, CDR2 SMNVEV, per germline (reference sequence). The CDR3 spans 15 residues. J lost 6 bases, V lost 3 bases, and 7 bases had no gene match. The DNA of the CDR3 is TGTGCCAGCAGTTTTATCACGGGAGGGGGCAATGAGCAGTTCTTC. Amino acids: CASSFITGGGNEQFF.

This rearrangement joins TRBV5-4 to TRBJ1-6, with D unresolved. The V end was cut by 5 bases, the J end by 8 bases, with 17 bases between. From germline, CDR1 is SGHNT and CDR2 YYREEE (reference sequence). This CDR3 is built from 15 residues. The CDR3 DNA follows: TGTGCCAGCAGTTTTTTCGACCCACTTGATTCACCCCTCCACTTT. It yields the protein CASSFFDPLDSPLHF.

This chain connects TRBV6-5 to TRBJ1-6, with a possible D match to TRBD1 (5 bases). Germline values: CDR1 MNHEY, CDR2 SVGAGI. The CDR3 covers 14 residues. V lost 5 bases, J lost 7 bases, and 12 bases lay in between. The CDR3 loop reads CASSTRDRNSPLHF. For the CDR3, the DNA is TGTGCCAGCAGTACACGGGACCGCAATTCACCCCTCCACTTT.

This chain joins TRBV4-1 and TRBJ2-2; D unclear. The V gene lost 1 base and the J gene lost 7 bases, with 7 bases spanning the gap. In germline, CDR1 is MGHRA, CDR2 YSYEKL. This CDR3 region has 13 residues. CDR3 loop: CASSQVSLGELFF. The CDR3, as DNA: TGCGCCAGCAGCCAAGTATCGCTCGGGGAGCTGTTTTTT.

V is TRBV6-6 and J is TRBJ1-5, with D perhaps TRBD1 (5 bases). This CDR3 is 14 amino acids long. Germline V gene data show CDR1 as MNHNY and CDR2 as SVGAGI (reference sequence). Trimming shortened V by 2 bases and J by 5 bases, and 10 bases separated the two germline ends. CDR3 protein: CASSYGGDHQPQHF. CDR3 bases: TGTGCCAGCAGTTACGGGGGGGACCATCAGCCCCAGCATTTT.

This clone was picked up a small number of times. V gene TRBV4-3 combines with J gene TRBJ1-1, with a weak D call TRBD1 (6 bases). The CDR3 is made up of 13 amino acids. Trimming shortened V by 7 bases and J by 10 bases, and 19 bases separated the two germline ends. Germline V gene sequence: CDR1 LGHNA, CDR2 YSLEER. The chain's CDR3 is CASTGDRRAPAFF. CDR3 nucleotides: TGCGCCAGCACGGGTGACAGGCGAGCCCCAGCTTTCTTT.

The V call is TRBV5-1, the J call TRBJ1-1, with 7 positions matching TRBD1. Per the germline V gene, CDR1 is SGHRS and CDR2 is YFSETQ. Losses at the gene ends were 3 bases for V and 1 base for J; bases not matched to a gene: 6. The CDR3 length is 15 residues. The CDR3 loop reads CASSWGGGENTEAFF. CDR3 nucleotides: TGCGCCAGCAGCTGGGGAGGGGGCGAGAACACTGAAGCTTTCTTT. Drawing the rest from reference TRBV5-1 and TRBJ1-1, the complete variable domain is KAGVTQTPRYLIKTRGQQVTLSCSPISGHRSVSWYQQTPGQGLQFLFEYFSETQRNKGNFPGRFSGRQFSNSRSEMNVSTLELGDSALYLCASSWGGGENTEAFFGQGTRLTVV.

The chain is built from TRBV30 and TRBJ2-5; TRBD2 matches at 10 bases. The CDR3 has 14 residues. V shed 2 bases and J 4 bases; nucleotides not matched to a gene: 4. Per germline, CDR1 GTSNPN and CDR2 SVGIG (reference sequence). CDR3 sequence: CAWSRLAGVETQYF. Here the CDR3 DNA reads TGTGCCTGGAGTCGGCTAGCGGGGGTAGAGACCCAGTACTTC.

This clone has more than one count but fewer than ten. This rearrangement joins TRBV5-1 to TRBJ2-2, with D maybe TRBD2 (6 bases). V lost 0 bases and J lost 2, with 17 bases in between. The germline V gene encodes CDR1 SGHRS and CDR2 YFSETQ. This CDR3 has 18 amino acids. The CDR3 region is CASSLVEGIWLNTGELFF. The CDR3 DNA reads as TGCGCCAGCAGCTTGGTGGAGGGGATTTGGTTAAACACCGGGGAGCTGTTTTTT.

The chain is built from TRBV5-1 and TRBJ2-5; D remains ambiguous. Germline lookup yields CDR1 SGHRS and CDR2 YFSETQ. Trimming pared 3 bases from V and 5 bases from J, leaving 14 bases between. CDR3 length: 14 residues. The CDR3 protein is CASSSDGASETQYF. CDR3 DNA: TGCGCCAGCAGCTCCGACGGAGCTTCGGAGACCCAGTACTTC. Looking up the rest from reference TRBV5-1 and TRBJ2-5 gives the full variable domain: KAGVTQTPRYLIKTRGQQVTLSCSPISGHRSVSWYQQTPGQGLQFLFEYFSETQRNKGNFPGRFSGRQFSNSRSEMNVSTLELGDSALYLCASSSDGASETQYFGPGTRLLVL.

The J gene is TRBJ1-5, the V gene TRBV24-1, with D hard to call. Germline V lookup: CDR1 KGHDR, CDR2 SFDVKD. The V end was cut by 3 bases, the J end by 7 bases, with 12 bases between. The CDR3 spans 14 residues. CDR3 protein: CATSDGGEGQPQHF. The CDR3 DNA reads TGTGCCACCAGTGATGGAGGCGAAGGGCAGCCCCAGCATTTT.

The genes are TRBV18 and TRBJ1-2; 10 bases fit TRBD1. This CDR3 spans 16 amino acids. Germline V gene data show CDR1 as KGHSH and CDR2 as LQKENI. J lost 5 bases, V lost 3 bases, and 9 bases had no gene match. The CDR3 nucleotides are TGTGCCAGCTCACCGAATCAAATGGGACAGGGGTATGGCTACACCTTC. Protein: CASSPNQMGQGYGYTF.

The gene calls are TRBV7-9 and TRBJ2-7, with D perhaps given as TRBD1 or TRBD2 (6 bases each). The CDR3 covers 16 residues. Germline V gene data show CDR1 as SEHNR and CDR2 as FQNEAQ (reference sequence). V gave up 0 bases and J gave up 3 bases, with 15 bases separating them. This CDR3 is CASSLARGVRFYEQYF. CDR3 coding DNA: TGTGCCAGCAGCTTAGCGAGGGGGGTCCGATTCTACGAGCAGTACTTC.

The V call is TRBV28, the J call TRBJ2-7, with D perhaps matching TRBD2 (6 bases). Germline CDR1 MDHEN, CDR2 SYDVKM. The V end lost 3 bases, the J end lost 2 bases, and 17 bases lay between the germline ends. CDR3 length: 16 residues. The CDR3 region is CASSFSGGRGTYEQYV. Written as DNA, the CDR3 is TGTGCCAGCAGTTTCTCCGGAGGGAGAGGGACCTACGAGCAGTACGTC.

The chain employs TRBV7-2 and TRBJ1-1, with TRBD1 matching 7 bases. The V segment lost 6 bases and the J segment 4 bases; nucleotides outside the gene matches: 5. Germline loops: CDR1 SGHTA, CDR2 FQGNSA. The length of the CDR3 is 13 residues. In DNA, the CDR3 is TGTGCCAGCAGTTCCAGGGGGGTCACTGAAGCTTTCTTT. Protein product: CASSSRGVTEAFF.

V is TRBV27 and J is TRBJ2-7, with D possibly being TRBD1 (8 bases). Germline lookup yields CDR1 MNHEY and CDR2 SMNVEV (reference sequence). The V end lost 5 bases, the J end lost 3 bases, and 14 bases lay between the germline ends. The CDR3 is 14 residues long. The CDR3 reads CASSLQGEGYEQYF. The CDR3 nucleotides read TGTGCCAGCAGTCTACAGGGGGAGGGCTACGAGCAGTACTTC.

The CDR3 DNA is TGTGCCAGCAGCTCACTAAACACAGATACGCAGTATTTT. This translates into CASSSLNTDTQYF. V and J are TRBV5-4 and TRBJ2-3; D remains unclear. V was trimmed by 3 bases and J by 2 bases, leaving 7 bases between them. The CDR3 spans 13 residues. Per germline, CDR1 SGHNT and CDR2 YYREEE (reference sequence).

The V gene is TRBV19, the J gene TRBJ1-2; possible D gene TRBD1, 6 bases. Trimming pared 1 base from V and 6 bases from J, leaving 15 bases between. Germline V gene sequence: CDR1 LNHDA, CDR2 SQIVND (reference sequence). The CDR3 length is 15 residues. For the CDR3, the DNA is TGTGCCAGTAGTATAGCCCACGGGGGGCCTCATGGCTACACCTTC. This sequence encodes CASSIAHGGPHGYTF.

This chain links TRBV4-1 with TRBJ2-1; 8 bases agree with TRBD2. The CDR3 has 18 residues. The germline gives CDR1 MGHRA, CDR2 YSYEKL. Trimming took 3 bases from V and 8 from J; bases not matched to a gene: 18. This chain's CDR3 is CASSHPPQGSGTIHEQFF. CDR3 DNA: TGCGCCAGCAGCCATCCCCCTCAGGGTAGCGGGACCATCCATGAGCAGTTCTTC.

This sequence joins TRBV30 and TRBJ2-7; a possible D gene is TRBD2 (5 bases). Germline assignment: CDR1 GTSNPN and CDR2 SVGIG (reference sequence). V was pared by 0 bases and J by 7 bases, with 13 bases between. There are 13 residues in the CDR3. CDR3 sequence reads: CAWSVSGPGEQYF. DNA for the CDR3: TGTGCCTGGAGTGTCAGCGGTCCGGGGGAGCAGTACTTC. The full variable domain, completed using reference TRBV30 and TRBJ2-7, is SQTIHQWPATLVQPVGSPLSLECTVEGTSNPNLYWYRQAAGRGLQLLFYSVGIGQISSEVPQNLSASRPQDRQFILSSKKLLLSDSGFYLCAWSVSGPGEQYFGPGTRLTVT.

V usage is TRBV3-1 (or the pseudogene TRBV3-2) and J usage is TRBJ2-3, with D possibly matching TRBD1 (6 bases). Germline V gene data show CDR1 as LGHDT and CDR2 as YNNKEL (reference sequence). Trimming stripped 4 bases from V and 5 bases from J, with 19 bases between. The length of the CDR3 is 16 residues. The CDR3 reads CASSPMGAEGEDTQYF. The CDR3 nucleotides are TGTGCCAGCAGCCCGATGGGGGCGGAAGGGGAAGATACGCAGTATTTT.

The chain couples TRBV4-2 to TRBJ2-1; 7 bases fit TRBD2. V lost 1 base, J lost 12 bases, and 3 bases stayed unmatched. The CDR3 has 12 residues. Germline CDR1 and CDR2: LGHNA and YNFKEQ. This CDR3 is CASSQVGGGQFF. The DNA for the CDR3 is TGTGCCAGCAGCCAAGTGGGCGGGGGGCAGTTCTTC.

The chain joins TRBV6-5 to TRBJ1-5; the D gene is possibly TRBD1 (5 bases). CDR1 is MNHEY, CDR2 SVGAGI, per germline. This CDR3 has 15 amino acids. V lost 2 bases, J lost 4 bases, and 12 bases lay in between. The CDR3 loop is CASSYSQGNNQPQHF. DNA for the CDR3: TGTGCCAGCAGTTACAGTCAGGGCAATAATCAGCCCCAGCATTTT.

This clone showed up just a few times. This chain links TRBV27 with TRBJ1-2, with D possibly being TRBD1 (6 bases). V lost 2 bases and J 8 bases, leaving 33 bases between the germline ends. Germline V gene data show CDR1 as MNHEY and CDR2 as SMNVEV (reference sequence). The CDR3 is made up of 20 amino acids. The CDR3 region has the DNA TGTGCCAGCAGTTTACGCCCCTTCGCGGTAGCAGGGGTCGGTTCGCGGGGCTACACCTTC. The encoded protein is CASSLRPFAVAGVGSRGYTF.

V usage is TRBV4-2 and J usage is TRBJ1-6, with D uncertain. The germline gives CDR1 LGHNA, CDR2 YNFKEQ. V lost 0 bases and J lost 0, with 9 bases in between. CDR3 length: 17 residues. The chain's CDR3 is CASSQDLGSSYNSPLHF. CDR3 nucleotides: TGTGCCAGCAGCCAAGATTTAGGCAGCTCCTATAATTCACCCCTCCACTTT.

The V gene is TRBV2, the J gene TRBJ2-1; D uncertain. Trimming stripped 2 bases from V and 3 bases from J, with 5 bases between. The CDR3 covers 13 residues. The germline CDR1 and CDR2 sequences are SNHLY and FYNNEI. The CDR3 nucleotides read TGTGCCAGCAGTGAAAGGAGCTACAATGAGCAGTTCTTC. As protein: CASSERSYNEQFF. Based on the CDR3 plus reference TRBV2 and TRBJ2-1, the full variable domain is EPEVTQTPSHQVTQMGQEVILRCVPISNHLYFYWYRQILGQKVEFLVSFYNNEISEKSEIFDDQFSVERPDGSNFTLKIRSTKLEDSAMYFCASSERSYNEQFFGPGTRLTVL.

The CDR3 spells CASRYPDLQVKTDTQYF. Here the CDR3 DNA reads TGTGCCAGCAGGTACCCGGACCTTCAGGTGAAAACAGATACGCAGTATTTT. V is TRBV6-2 or TRBV6-3 and J is TRBJ2-3; no clear D. The V gene's germline CDR1 is MNHEY and CDR2 SVGEGT. Trimming took off 6 bases at V and 3 bases at J, with 22 bases between the two ends. This CDR3 is built from 17 residues.

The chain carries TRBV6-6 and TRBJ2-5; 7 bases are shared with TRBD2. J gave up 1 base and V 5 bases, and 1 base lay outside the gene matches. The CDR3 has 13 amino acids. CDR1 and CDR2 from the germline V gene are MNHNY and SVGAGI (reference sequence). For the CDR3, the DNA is TGTGCCAGCAGTAGCGGGGTCCAAGAGACCCAGTACTTC. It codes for CASSSGVQETQYF.

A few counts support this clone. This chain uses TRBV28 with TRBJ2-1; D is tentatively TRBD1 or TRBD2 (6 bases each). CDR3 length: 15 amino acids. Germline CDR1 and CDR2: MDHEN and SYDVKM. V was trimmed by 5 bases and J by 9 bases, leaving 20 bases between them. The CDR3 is CASSLGGRKGGEQFF. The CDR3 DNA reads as TGTGCCAGCAGTCTAGGGGGGCGAAAAGGCGGTGAGCAGTTCTTC.